This passage covers 4 T cell receptor beta chains from one sample sequenced in a study of cytomegalovirus exposure and HLA in healthy donors. The PCR contained 60 Vbeta and 13 Jbeta primers. Assay used: immunoSEQ multiplex PCR; TCRdb lists only in-frame clones, some missing. Seen here are 250,000 or so clones, over 65% observed once, and the top ten hold 1.3%. Sequenced material: PBMCs. These receptors were obtained from a human donor in good health.

The J gene is TRBJ2-7, the V gene TRBV4-3, with TRBD2 matching 7 bases. This CDR3 spans 18 amino acids. V lost 0 bases to trimming and J lost 2 bases; unmatched junction nucleotides: 13. CDR1 is LGHNA, CDR2 YSLEER, per germline. CDR3 nucleotides: TGCGCCAGCAGCCAAGAAGTGCTGGGAGGGCCGATCCCCTACGAGCAGTACTTC. Its translation is CASSQEVLGGPIPYEQYF.

This clone was recorded a few times. The V gene is TRBV15, the J gene TRBJ2-1, with TRBD1 matching over 9 bases. Germline CDR1 and CDR2: LNHNV and YYDKDF (reference sequence). There are 14 residues in the CDR3. Trimming at V came to 0 bases and at J to 11 bases, leaving 5 bases not matched to a gene. This CDR3 is CATSRDLYRGQQFF. DNA of the CDR3: TGTGCCACCAGCAGAGATCTCTACAGGGGGCAGCAGTTCTTC.

The genes are TRBV28 and TRBJ2-7, with TRBD2 identical over 10 bases. Germline V gene lookup returns CDR1 MDHEN and CDR2 SYDVKM. The V gene end was trimmed by 5 bases and the J gene end by 2 bases; junction bases not matched to a gene: 6. The length of the CDR3 is 15 residues. The CDR3 nucleotides are TGTGCCAGCAGTCCTCTCCTAGCGGGAGCCTACGAGCAGTACTTC. Translated: CASSPLLAGAYEQYF.

The chain is built from TRBV5-1 and TRBJ1-2; D possibly corresponds to TRBD1 (6 bases). The germline CDR1 and CDR2 sequences are SGHRS and YFSETQ. The V gene lost 4 bases and the J gene lost 0 bases, with 13 bases spanning the gap. The CDR3 runs to 15 residues. CDR3 sequence (DNA): TGCGCCAGCAGCCCCCGGACAGTGCCTAACTATGGCTACACCTTC. Amino acid sequence: CASSPRTVPNYGYTF. Looking up the rest from reference TRBV5-1 and TRBJ1-2 gives the full variable domain: KAGVTQTPRYLIKTRGQQVTLSCSPISGHRSVSWYQQTPGQGLQFLFEYFSETQRNKGNFPGRFSGRQFSNSRSEMNVSTLELGDSALYLCASSPRTVPNYGYTFGSGTRLTVV.